This T cell receptor (beta chain) stems from a study of cytomegalovirus exposure and HLA in healthy donors. General observations from the study: In a later analysis, first-cohort TCR clusters were found to tend to co-occur in the 120 or so validation repertoires. The investigators catalogued 150 or so TCR beta chains as cytomegalovirus-associated.

With respect to this clone: Its target is unknown.

The assay was immunoSEQ multiplex PCR, and TCRdb's table has in-frame clones only and misses some. The data hold 200,000 to 250,000 clones, with 75% to 95% observed a single time. Sequencing was performed on PBMCs. The receptor's source is a woman aged 18-30 years in good health and CMV-seronegative.

The CDR3 here is CASSPRFNEQYF. The CDR3 bases are TGTGCCAGCAGCCCCAGGTTCAACGAGCAGTACTTC. The chain couples TRBV7-9 to TRBJ2-7; D gene uncertain. Trimming took 5 bases from V and 5 from J, leaving 10 bases between them. Germline lookup yields CDR1 SEHNR and CDR2 FQNEAQ (reference sequence). This CDR3 spans 12 amino acids.